The rows below give T cell receptor beta chains drawn from one sample of a study of blood T cell repertoires in COVID-19. The repertoire was sequenced with immunoSEQ multiplex PCR; TCRdb's copy has only in-frame clones and lacks some. The sample includes approximately 450,000 clones, about 90% of them seen just once. The sequenced sample was PBMCs or T cells enriched from blood (not recorded which). These receptors were collected from a woman between 18 and 29 years old with acute COVID-19. Both conserved end residues are part of each CDR3. The D gene is left open where the match is weak. Some rows have no size entry. The others give once, few or many, or a class for an expanded clone.

TRBV6-6	NA	TRBJ2-1	TRBD2	CASTRTSGGAGEQFF	TGTGCCAGCACCCGGACTAGCGGGGGGGCCGGAGAGCAGTTCTTC
TRBV28	once	TRBJ1-2	NA	CASSLWAGVDGYTF	TGTGCCAGCAGTTTATGGGCAGGGGTTGATGGCTACACCTTC
TRBV14	NA	TRBJ2-1	TRBD2	CASSRIAGGYNEQFF	TGTGCCAGCAGCCGAATAGCGGGAGGGTACAATGAGCAGTTCTTC
TRBV27	NA	TRBJ1-5	TRBD1	CASSYRLTGGGEPQHF	TGTGCCAGCAGTTATAGGTTAACAGGGGGCGGTGAGCCCCAGCATTTT
TRBV4-2	NA	TRBJ2-7	NA	CASSQDRIGGVIYEQYF	TGTGCCAGCAGCCAAGATCGGATAGGGGGGGTTATCTACGAGCAGTACTTC
TRBV5-4	NA	TRBJ2-1	TRBD1	CASSLGDRVNEQFF	TGTGCCAGCAGCTTGGGGGACAGGGTTAATGAGCAGTTCTTC
TRBV9	NA	TRBJ2-7	NA	CASSPRTDGYEQYF	TGTGCCAGCAGCCCACGAACAGATGGATACGAGCAGTACTTC
TRBV10-1	NA	TRBJ2-4	TRBD2	CASSESNSGRAAKNIQYF	TGCGCCAGCAGTGAGTCGAATAGCGGGAGGGCGGCCAAAAACATTCAGTACTTC
TRBV11-2	few	TRBJ2-2	TRBD2	CASSLGLPTGELFF	TGTGCCAGCAGCTTGGGACTACCCACCGGGGAGCTGTTTTTT
TRBV24-1	NA	TRBJ1-2	NA	CATSDQTVYYGYTF	TGTGCCACCAGTGACCAAACAGTCTACTATGGCTACACCTTC
TRBV6-5	NA	TRBJ2-1	NA	CASRGSEQFF	TGTGCCAGCCGCGGATCTGAGCAGTTCTTC
TRBV11-2	once	TRBJ1-1	NA	CASSLVRGTEAFF	TGTGCCAGCAGCTTAGTAAGGGGAACTGAAGCTTTCTTT
TRBV29-1	NA	TRBJ1-1	TRBD1	CSAKGQGHTEAFF	TGCAGCGCCAAAGGACAGGGGCACACTGAAGCTTTCTTT
TRBV19	NA	TRBJ2-5	NA	CASSQKGGPQETQYF	TGTGCCAGTAGTCAGAAGGGGGGGCCCCAAGAGACCCAGTACTTC
TRBV2	NA	TRBJ1-6	TRBD1	CASKQGEASPLHF	TGTGCCAGTAAACAGGGGGAAGCATCACCCCTCCACTTT
TRBV3-1/TRBV3-2	NA	TRBJ2-3	TRBD2	CASSQRGGGDTQYF	TGTGCCAGCAGCCAGCGGGGGGGCGGAGATACGCAGTATTTT
TRBV18	once	TRBJ1-3	NA	CASSAGISGNTIYF	TGTGCCAGCTCAGCAGGGATTTCTGGAAACACCATATATTTT
TRBV19	NA	TRBJ1-5	NA	CASSIRDISSQPQHF	TGTGCCAGTAGTATTAGGGACATTTCATCTCAGCCCCAGCATTTT
TRBV7-2	once	TRBJ2-1	NA	CAGRWAGRKGEQFF	TGTGCCGGAAGATGGGCAGGGCGAAAGGGTGAGCAGTTCTTC
TRBV3-1/TRBV3-2	NA	TRBJ2-6	NA	CASSQEVGSSGANVLTF	TGTGCCAGCAGCCAAGAGGTCGGGAGCTCTGGGGCCAACGTCCTGACTTTC
TRBV7-9	NA	TRBJ2-5	TRBD1	CASSLWTGKETQYF	TGTGCCAGCAGCTTGTGGACAGGGAAAGAGACCCAGTACTTC
TRBV6-2/TRBV6-3	NA	TRBJ1-5	NA	CASSYGRGPQHF	TGTGCCAGCAGTTACGGTAGGGGGCCCCAGCATTTT
TRBV7-2	NA	TRBJ2-7	TRBD2	CASSLIAGSSYEQYF	TGTGCCAGCAGCTTGATAGCGGGTAGCTCCTACGAGCAGTACTTC
TRBV18	once	TRBJ1-1	NA	CASSPTVADTEAFF	TGTGCCAGCTCACCAACCGTGGCCGACACTGAAGCTTTCTTT
TRBV9	NA	TRBJ1-1	NA	CASSTDWGGTEAFF	TGTGCCAGCAGCACAGATTGGGGGGGCACTGAAGCTTTCTTT
TRBV6-6	NA	TRBJ1-4	TRBD1	CASSPRDSNEKLFF	TGTGCCAGCAGTCCCCGGGACAGTAATGAAAAACTGTTTTTT
TRBV3-1/TRBV3-2	NA	TRBJ1-6	NA	CASSQGQGNSPLHF	TGTGCCAGCAGCCAAGGCCAGGGGAATTCACCCCTCCACTTT
TRBV2	NA	TRBJ2-1	NA	CASPIRQDNEQFF	TGTGCCAGCCCTATTAGACAGGACAATGAGCAGTTCTTC
TRBV5-6	NA	TRBJ2-2	TRBD2	CASSPGLAGGSYTGELFF	TGTGCCAGCAGCCCGGGACTAGCGGGAGGTTCGTACACCGGGGAGCTGTTTTTT
TRBV5-1	NA	TRBJ1-2	TRBD1	CASSLGTAAGYTF	TGCGCCAGCAGCCTCGGGACAGCCGCTGGCTACACCTTC
TRBV19	NA	TRBJ1-1	TRBD1	CASSEGTVREAFF	TGTGCCAGTAGTGAGGGGACAGTACGTGAAGCTTTCTTT
TRBV7-9	once	TRBJ2-7	NA	CASSLGGFNEQYF	TGTGCCAGCAGCTTGGGGGGATTCAACGAGCAGTACTTC
TRBV5-1	NA	TRBJ1-6	TRBD1	CASSPDRAGSPLHF	TGCGCCAGCAGCCCTGACAGGGCCGGATCACCCCTCCACTTT
TRBV3-1/TRBV3-2	NA	TRBJ1-2	NA	CASSQANRANYGYTF	TGTGCCAGCAGCCAAGCAAACAGGGCCAACTATGGCTACACCTTC
TRBV7-9	NA	TRBJ2-1	NA	CASSLAPIPGYNEQFF	TGTGCCAGCAGCTTAGCGCCGATTCCAGGGTACAATGAGCAGTTCTTC
TRBV28	NA	TRBJ2-3	TRBD2	CASSSFIAGNTDTQYF	TGTGCCAGCAGTTCATTCATAGCGGGAAACACAGATACGCAGTATTTT
TRBV19	NA	TRBJ1-1	TRBD1	CASSKQGARNTEAFF	TGTGCCAGTAGTAAGCAGGGGGCGAGGAACACTGAAGCTTTCTTT
TRBV27	NA	TRBJ2-1	TRBD1	CASSLGTVSYNEQFF	TGTGCCAGCAGTTTAGGGACAGTTTCTTACAATGAGCAGTTCTTC
TRBV21-1	NA	TRBJ2-4	NA	CASSAPGTGRPLAKNIQYF	TGTGCCAGCAGCGCCCCCGGGACAGGGCGTCCTCTAGCCAAAAACATTCAGTACTTC
TRBV4-3	NA	TRBJ1-5	NA	CASSQDGGNQPQHF	TGCGCCAGCAGCCAAGACGGAGGCAATCAGCCCCAGCATTTT
TRBV10-2	few	TRBJ1-5	NA	CASSRSGAEGSNQPQHF	TGCGCCAGCAGTAGAAGTGGGGCGGAGGGTAGCAATCAGCCCCAGCATTTT
TRBV19	NA	TRBJ1-2	TRBD1	CASSTGQGDYGYTF	TGTGCCAGTAGTACAGGACAGGGCGACTATGGCTACACCTTC